This T cell receptor beta chain appears in the sequencing data of a study of low-dose radiotherapy and immunotherapy resistance in tumors. Study at large: Patients of Cohort 1 had 0.5 Gy fractions every 2 weeks, which summed to 6.5 Gy. Oral aspirin at 300 mg was taken daily by patients for four cycles, beginning on cycle 1 day 1. Intravenous administration to patients comprised nivolumab at 240 mg every two weeks and ipilimumab at 1 mg/kg every six weeks.

This clonotype was picked up many times. Time point indicated: after trial treatment. Treatment here: LDRT plus nivolumab, ipilimumab, low-dose cyclophosphamide and aspirin (RACIN trial). Donors were treated with nivolumab, ipilimumab, aspirin, and low-dose cyclophosphamide and radiotherapy. Priming of first-strand cDNA relied on TRAV- and TRBV-specific primers (covering alpha and beta chains). Over roughly 20 PCR cycles, TCRs were amplified from a constant-region primer and V-primer adapter. TCRdb recomputed calls from the reads with MiXCR, one row per CDR3 protein. The top ten clones hold 10% to 15% of a sample with some 100,000 distinct CDR3 sequences, under 25% of them seen once. The CDR3 is 14 residues long. V lost 10 bases, J lost 0 bases, and 12 bases lay in between. The germline V gene encodes CDR1 MNHEY and CDR2 SVGEGT.

This TCR was recovered from a female donor with ovarian cancer. Sequenced material: PBMCs, taken after low-dose radiotherapy plus immunotherapy. The V call is TRBV6-2 or TRBV6-3, the J call TRBJ2-2; D could derive from TRBD1 or TRBD2 (5 bases each). This chain's CDR3 is CATPGRTNTGELFF. The CDR3 coding sequence is TGTGCCACCCCGGGACGGACGAACACCGGGGAGCTGTTTTTT.